The 21 T cell receptor beta chains below all came from one sample that was sequenced in a study of blood T cell repertoires in COVID-19. Method: immunoSEQ multiplex PCR; TCRdb's copy keeps in-frame clones and lacks some. The sample carries roughly 130,000 clones, around 90% recorded once. Sequenced: peripheral blood. The receptor source for this set is a man aged 55-75 years with COVID-19, enrolled during active disease.

V is TRBV30 and J is TRBJ1-1, with D hard to call. CDR1 GTSNPN and CDR2 SVGIG come from the germline V gene (reference sequence). V shed 0 bases and J shed 6 bases, with 11 bases lying between them. This CDR3 contains 13 residues. The CDR3 is CAWSVGLSAEAFF. The CDR3 region has the DNA TGTGCCTGGAGTGTTGGGCTGAGTGCTGAAGCTTTCTTT.

V and J are TRBV18 and TRBJ1-6; 7 bases match TRBD1. J gave up 7 bases and V 2 bases, and 8 bases lay outside the gene matches. CDR3 size: 16 residues. Germline CDR1 reads KGHSH; CDR2 reads LQKENI. In nucleotides, the CDR3 is TGTGCCAGCTCACCAACCGACAGGGTACGGAATTCACCCCTCCACTTT. Its translation: CASSPTDRVRNSPLHF. The full variable domain, in which reference TRBV18 and TRBJ1-6 provide the parts outside the CDR3, is NAGVMQNPRHLVRRRGQEARLRCSPMKGHSHVYWYRQLPEEGLKFMVYLQKENIIDESGMPKERFSAEFPKEGPSILRIQQVVRGDSAAYFCASSPTDRVRNSPLHFGNGTRLTVT.

The chain is built from TRBV6-2 or TRBV6-3 and TRBJ2-5, with D perhaps TRBD1 (6 bases). Trimming removed 5 bases from V and 4 bases from J, with 11 bases in between. Germline V CDR1 and CDR2: MNHEY, SVGEGT. This CDR3 contains 13 residues. The CDR3 region has the DNA TGTGCCAGCAGTCCCCAGGGGTTAGAGACCCAGTACTTC. Residues: CASSPQGLETQYF.

This clone appeared a single time. In nucleotides, the CDR3 is TGTGCCAGTAGTATAGACCTCCAAGAGACCCAGTACTTC. Translating it yields CASSIDLQETQYF. This chain links TRBV19 with TRBJ2-5; D ambiguous. V was shortened by 0 bases and J by 1 base, with 3 bases between the two germline ends. The CDR3 is 13 amino acids. CDR1 is LNHDA and CDR2 is SQIVND in the germline V gene (reference sequence).

The V call is TRBV7-3, the J call TRBJ2-1; 7 bases are shared with TRBD2. Losses at the gene ends were 5 bases for V and 5 bases for J; bases not matched to a gene: 6. Germline V lookup: CDR1 SGHTA, CDR2 FQGTGA. This CDR3 comprises 14 residues. In nucleotides, the CDR3 is TGTGCCAGCAGCCTGCCCGGGACTAACAATGAGCAGTTCTTC. It codes for CASSLPGTNNEQFF.

The chain joins TRBV7-3 to TRBJ2-3; D call uncertain. V dropped 5 bases and J dropped 2 bases, with 11 bases sitting between them. Germline-derived CDR1 and CDR2 are SGHTA and FQGTGA. The CDR3 runs 14 residues. DNA of the CDR3: TGTGCCAGCAGCCCGCGAAGTCTCACAGATACGCAGTATTTT. Its translation: CASSPRSLTDTQYF. The full variable domain, rest sourced from reference TRBV7-3 and TRBJ2-3, is GAGVSQTPSNKVTEKGKYVELRCDPISGHTALYWYRQSLGQGPEFLIYFQGTGAADDSGLPNDRFFAVRPEGSVSTLKIQRTERGDSAVYLCASSPRSLTDTQYFGPGTRLTVL.

This chain links TRBV6-5 with TRBJ2-7; 8 bases match TRBD2. J gave up 3 bases and V 10 bases, and 5 bases lay outside the gene matches. Germline CDR1 is MNHEY and CDR2 is SVGAGI. The CDR3 runs 12 residues. DNA for the CDR3: TGTGCCATTGACCGGGAGGGCTACGAGCAGTACTTC. Translation gives CAIDREGYEQYF.

The chain carries TRBV5-8 and TRBJ2-3; D is unresolved. Germline CDR1 and CDR2: SGHTS and YDEGEE. Trimming left V 8 bases short and J 3 bases short, with 13 bases between. The CDR3 covers 13 residues. CDR3: CARVKIQTDTQYF. CDR3 bases: TGTGCCAGGGTTAAGATTCAGACAGATACGCAGTATTTT. The full variable domain, completed using reference TRBV5-8 and TRBJ2-3, is EAGVTQSPTHLIKTRGQQATLRCSPISGHTSVYWYQQALGLGLQFLLWYDEGEERNRGNFPPRFSGRQFPNYSSELNVNALELEDSALYLCARVKIQTDTQYFGPGTRLTVL.

The chain is built from TRBV19 and TRBJ1-2; possibly TRBD1 for D (5 bases). Germline V gives CDR1 LNHDA, CDR2 SQIVND (reference sequence). The ends were cut back, 1 base at V and 2 bases at J, with 20 bases in the middle. The length of the CDR3 is 18 residues. CDR3 DNA: TGTGCCAGTAGTATAGCCGGGGGGAGTGAGGGGTTGAACTATGGCTACACCTTC. Amino acids: CASSIAGGSEGLNYGYTF.

The chain couples TRBV29-1 to TRBJ1-4; TRBD1 might be the D (6 bases). Trimming took 4 bases from V and 5 from J, leaving 11 bases between them. The CDR3 sequence is 13 residues long. The germline V gene encodes CDR1 SQVTM and CDR2 ANQGSEA. Here the CDR3 DNA reads TGCAGCGTTGGCCCGGACAGAAATGAAAAACTGTTTTTT. This sequence encodes CSVGPDRNEKLFF.

V gene TRBV9 combines with J gene TRBJ2-7; TRBD1 matches at 7 bases. This CDR3 comprises 16 residues. Germline CDR1 is SGDLS and CDR2 is YYNGEE. The J segment lost 4 bases and the V segment lost 3 bases, leaving 13 bases of the junction unmatched. CDR3 protein: CASSARPYRGRYEQYF. CDR3 nucleotides: TGTGCCAGCAGCGCAAGGCCGTACAGGGGAAGGTACGAGCAGTACTTC.

The chain recombines TRBV7-9 with TRBJ2-2, with TRBD1 identical over 7 bases. Germline V gives CDR1 SEHNR, CDR2 FQNEAQ (reference sequence). The CDR3 length is 15 residues. J was trimmed by 3 bases and V by 5 bases; bases with no gene match: 6. The CDR3: CASSPRQGYTGELFF. Written as DNA, the CDR3 is TGTGCCAGCAGCCCCAGACAGGGCTACACCGGGGAGCTGTTTTTT.

CDR3 residues: CASSDSRGQYF. DNA of the CDR3: TGTGCCAGCAGTGATTCAAGAGGGCAGTACTTC. The chain combines TRBV28 with TRBJ2-7; D gene unclear. The CDR3 spans 11 residues. Germline V CDR1 and CDR2: MDHEN, SYDVKM. The V gene lost 5 bases and the J gene lost 9 bases, with 11 bases spanning the gap. Based on the CDR3 plus reference TRBV28 and TRBJ2-7, the full variable domain is DVKVTQSSRYLVKRTGEKVFLECVQDMDHENMFWYRQDPGLGLRLIYFSYDVKMKEKGDIPEGYSVSREKKERFSLILESASTNQTSMYLCASSDSRGQYFGPGTRLTVT.

The chain employs TRBV30 and TRBJ2-1; the D gene is possibly TRBD1 (5 bases). Trimming stripped 8 bases from V and 15 bases from J, with 29 bases between. This CDR3 region has 14 residues. CDR1 is GTSNPN, CDR2 SVGIG, per germline (reference sequence). In nucleotides, the CDR3 is TGTGCCCTTACGATGTCAGGACAAAAATACTCGCCGTTCTTC. Amino acids: CALTMSGQKYSPFF.

The chain carries TRBV25-1 and TRBJ2-4; weak D call: TRBD2 (5 bases). The CDR3 has 13 residues. Per germline, CDR1 MGHDK and CDR2 SYGVNS. Trimming cost V 8 bases and J 6 bases, with 14 bases left between them. The CDR3 region has the DNA TGTGCCAGCGGGGAGTTTGCGGGAAACATTCAGTACTTC. Translation gives CASGEFAGNIQYF.

The V and J genes are TRBV7-9 and TRBJ1-3; possibly TRBD1 for D (6 bases). The CDR3 is made up of 12 amino acids. V was clipped by 11 bases and J by 1 base, with 9 bases between them. CDR1 is SEHNR and CDR2 is FQNEAQ in the germline V gene (reference sequence). The DNA of the CDR3 is TGTGCCGAGGGGGAATCTGGAAACACCATATATTTT. Protein product: CAEGESGNTIYF.

The J gene is TRBJ1-1, the V gene TRBV6-4; 10 positions agree with TRBD1. CDR3 length: 16 amino acids. Trimming cost V 6 bases and J 3 bases; bases outside gene matches: 10. CDR1 and CDR2 from the germline V gene are MRHNA and SNTAGT. The DNA of the CDR3 is TGTGCCAGCAGGCAGACAGGGGGCAATAAGTACACTGAAGCTTTCTTT. Translated: CASRQTGGNKYTEAFF.

The genes are TRBV18 and TRBJ2-2, with D possibly being TRBD2 (6 bases). This CDR3 has 15 residues. Trimming left V 3 bases short and J 2 bases short, with 10 bases between. The germline gives CDR1 KGHSH, CDR2 LQKENI. CDR3 coding DNA: TGTGCCAGCTCACCGCTTAGCGGAAACACCGGGGAGCTGTTTTTT. This codes for CASSPLSGNTGELFF.

The rearrangement uses TRBV6-6 and TRBJ2-6; D is perhaps TRBD2 (6 bases). Trimming cost V 0 bases and J 3 bases, with 6 bases left between them. The length of the CDR3 is 15 residues. Germline V gene data show CDR1 as MNHNY and CDR2 as SVGAGI (reference sequence). The CDR3 DNA sequence: TGTGCCAGCAGTTACTCCGGGGGTGGGGCCAACGTCCTGACTTTC. Translation gives CASSYSGGGANVLTF.

This chain connects TRBV18 to TRBJ2-7; D perhaps matches TRBD2 (5 bases). The CDR3 extends over 16 amino acids. The germline V and J ends were trimmed by 0 bases and 3 bases, with 15 bases remaining between them. The V gene's germline CDR1 is KGHSH and CDR2 LQKENI. The CDR3 region is CASSPPGSASGYEQYF. The CDR3 DNA is TGTGCCAGCTCACCACCGGGCAGCGCGAGCGGCTACGAGCAGTACTTC. Variable domain in full (rest from reference TRBV18 and TRBJ2-7): NAGVMQNPRHLVRRRGQEARLRCSPMKGHSHVYWYRQLPEEGLKFMVYLQKENIIDESGMPKERFSAEFPKEGPSILRIQQVVRGDSAAYFCASSPPGSASGYEQYFGPGTRLTVT.

The rearrangement joins TRBV7-9 to TRBJ1-2; 7 bases are shared with TRBD1. This CDR3 spans 13 amino acids. The ends lost 0 bases at V and 8 bases at J; junction bases unmatched: 3. The germline CDR1 and CDR2 sequences are SEHNR and FQNEAQ (reference sequence). The CDR3 DNA reads TGTGCCAGCAGCTTAGCAACAGGGGTAGGCTACACCTTC. Translating it yields CASSLATGVGYTF.